These 14 T cell receptor beta chains were all obtained from the same sample, sequenced in a study of blood T cell repertoires in COVID-19. Clones were sequenced by immunoSEQ multiplex PCR, and TCRdb holds only the in-frame ones, with some missing. The sample has under 50,000 clones, 90% seen once. Material for sequencing was peripheral blood. Receptor source: a man aged 65 to 79 with active COVID-19.

The rearrangement uses TRBV3-1 (or the pseudogene TRBV3-2) and TRBJ2-1; TRBD2 might be the D (6 bases). The CDR3 contains 17 residues. V lost 1 base, J lost 3 bases, and 16 bases lay in between. The germline V gene encodes CDR1 LGHDT and CDR2 YNNKEL (reference sequence). CDR3: CASSQGSGGRSYNEQFF. CDR3 coding DNA: TGTGCCAGCAGCCAAGGGAGTGGGGGGAGAAGCTACAATGAGCAGTTCTTC.

This rearrangement joins TRBV5-1 to TRBJ2-2; D is perhaps TRBD1 (6 bases). This CDR3 has 17 amino acids. Trimming took off 0 bases at V and 1 base at J, with 13 bases between the two ends. Per germline, CDR1 SGHRS and CDR2 YFSETQ. The CDR3 reads CASSLAGTPENTGELFF. CDR3 DNA: TGCGCCAGCAGCTTGGCCGGGACACCCGAGAACACCGGGGAGCTGTTTTTT.

The chain combines TRBV7-2 with TRBJ2-7; TRBD2 aligns across 7 bases. V was clipped by 5 bases and J by 0 bases; unmatched bases: 4. This CDR3 has 14 amino acids. CDR1 is SGHTA, CDR2 FQGNSA, per germline. CDR3 in amino acids: CASSLLAASYEQYF. The CDR3 nucleotides read TGTGCCAGCAGCCTCCTAGCGGCCTCCTACGAGCAGTACTTC. The full variable domain, in which reference TRBV7-2 and TRBJ2-7 provide the parts outside the CDR3, is GAGVSQSPSNKVTEKGKDVELRCDPISGHTALYWYRQSLGQGLEFLIYFQGNSAPDKSGLPSDRFSAERTGGSVSTLTIQRTQQEDSAVYLCASSLLAASYEQYFGPGTRLTVT.

The chain links TRBV7-9 to TRBJ2-2; D possibly corresponds to TRBD2 (5 bases). The CDR3 spans 15 residues. V was shortened by 8 bases and J by 1 base, with 14 bases between the two germline ends. Germline CDR1 reads SEHNR; CDR2 reads FQNEAQ (reference sequence). CDR3 sequence reads: CASGRGGENTGELFF. DNA of the CDR3: TGTGCCAGCGGTCGTGGAGGAGAGAACACCGGGGAGCTGTTTTTT. The entire variable domain, with the rest obtained from reference TRBV7-9 and TRBJ2-2, is as follows: DTGVSQNPRHKITKRGQNVTFRCDPISEHNRLYWYRQTLGQGPEFLTYFQNEAQLEKSRLLSDRFSAERPKGSFSTLEIQRTEQGDSAMYLCASGRGGENTGELFFGEGSRLTVL.

This chain links TRBV5-6 with TRBJ2-5; a possible D gene is TRBD2 (5 bases). V was cut by 6 bases and J by 4 bases, with 19 bases left in between. Germline loops: CDR1 SGHDT, CDR2 YYEEEE. The CDR3 contains 15 residues. CDR3 in DNA: TGTGCCAGCAACTCAGGAGGAGCCACCCTAGAGACCCAGTACTTC. Translation: CASNSGGATLETQYF.

The V and J genes are TRBV7-9 and TRBJ2-5, with 12 positions matching TRBD2. The CDR3 spans 16 residues. The trim removed 8 bases at V and 5 bases at J, leaving 12 bases unmatched. Germline CDR1 is SEHNR and CDR2 is FQNEAQ (reference sequence). As DNA, the CDR3 is TGTGCCAGCGCTTATCGGCTAGCGGGAGGGAAGGAGACCCAGTACTTC. This encodes CASAYRLAGGKETQYF.

The gene calls are TRBV7-2 and TRBJ2-6; 9 positions match TRBD2. Germline V gives CDR1 SGHTA, CDR2 FQGNSA. This CDR3 is built from 18 residues. The ends lost 0 bases at V and 2 bases at J; junction bases unmatched: 5. CDR3 nucleotide sequence: TGTGCCAGCAGCTTAGCGCCGGTAGCGGGAGCTGGGGCCAACGTCCTGACTTTC. This encodes CASSLAPVAGAGANVLTF.

The rearrangement uses TRBV3-1 (or the pseudogene TRBV3-2) and TRBJ2-1; D possibly corresponds to TRBD2 (5 bases). The CDR3 is 18 amino acids. Per germline, CDR1 LGHDT and CDR2 YNNKEL (reference sequence). V was trimmed by 1 base and J by 3 bases, leaving 19 bases between them. The CDR3 DNA reads TGTGCCAGCAGCCAAGTTGCGGCTAGCCGCCCCCACTACAATGAGCAGTTCTTC. Protein product: CASSQVAASRPHYNEQFF.

This chain uses TRBV19 with TRBJ1-5; 8 nucleotides agree with TRBD1. CDR1 is LNHDA, CDR2 SQIVND, per germline (reference sequence). V dropped 6 bases and J dropped 0; count of bases not matched to a gene: 4. The length of the CDR3 is 15 residues. As DNA, the CDR3 is TGTGCCAGTAGAGGGGACAGGAGTAGCAATCAGCCCCAGCATTTT. Protein: CASRGDRSSNQPQHF.

The J gene is TRBJ2-3, the V gene TRBV11-2, with D possibly TRBD2 on 7 matching bases. The CDR3 is 15 residues long. Trimming stripped 4 bases from V and 4 bases from J, with 15 bases between. CDR1 is SGHAT and CDR2 is FQNNGV in the germline V gene. The DNA of the CDR3 is TGTGCCAGCAGCTGGGAGAGGGGGGGGCCAGATACGCAGTATTTT. Protein product: CASSWERGGPDTQYF.

The table lists this clone with a count of one. The rearrangement joins TRBV30 to TRBJ2-7, with 7 bases lining up with TRBD2. Germline V gene data show CDR1 as GTSNPN and CDR2 as SVGIG (reference sequence). With 2 bases clipped from V and 2 bases from J, the junction kept 12 bases outside the gene matches. The CDR3 totals 16 residues. DNA for the CDR3: TGTGCCTGGAGTCGTCCTCAAACTAGCGACGCCTACGAGCAGTACTTC. Translating it yields CAWSRPQTSDAYEQYF.

V usage is TRBV18 and J usage is TRBJ2-7; 10 nucleotides line up with TRBD1. The CDR3 is 15 residues long. The germline V gene has CDR1 KGHSH and CDR2 LQKENI. With V trimmed by 3 bases and J by 6 bases, 8 bases remained unmatched. The CDR3 DNA follows: TGTGCCAGCTCACCTTCGGGACAGGGGTCGTCCGAGCAGTACTTC. Translation: CASSPSGQGSSEQYF. The complete variable domain, with remaining parts taken from reference TRBV18 and TRBJ2-7, reads NAGVMQNPRHLVRRRGQEARLRCSPMKGHSHVYWYRQLPEEGLKFMVYLQKENIIDESGMPKERFSAEFPKEGPSILRIQQVVRGDSAAYFCASSPSGQGSSEQYFGPGTRLTVT.

The chain employs TRBV4-1 and TRBJ2-3; D might be TRBD2 (5 bases). CDR1 is MGHRA, CDR2 YSYEKL, per germline. There are 16 residues in the CDR3. The V gene lost 4 bases and the J gene lost 3 bases, with 17 bases spanning the gap. The CDR3 sequence is CASSRVGRTGTDTQYF. As DNA, the CDR3 is TGCGCCAGCAGCCGTGTGGGGAGAACCGGAACAGATACGCAGTATTTT.

The chain uses TRBV11-3 and TRBJ2-1; 10 nucleotides match TRBD2. CDR1 is SGHNT and CDR2 is YENEEA in the germline V gene. CDR3 size: 16 residues. J was trimmed by 2 bases and V by 4 bases; bases with no gene match: 5. In DNA form, the CDR3 reads TGTGCCAGCAGCTCCGGACTAGCGGCTACCTACAATGAGCAGTTCTTC. The encoded protein is CASSSGLAATYNEQFF.